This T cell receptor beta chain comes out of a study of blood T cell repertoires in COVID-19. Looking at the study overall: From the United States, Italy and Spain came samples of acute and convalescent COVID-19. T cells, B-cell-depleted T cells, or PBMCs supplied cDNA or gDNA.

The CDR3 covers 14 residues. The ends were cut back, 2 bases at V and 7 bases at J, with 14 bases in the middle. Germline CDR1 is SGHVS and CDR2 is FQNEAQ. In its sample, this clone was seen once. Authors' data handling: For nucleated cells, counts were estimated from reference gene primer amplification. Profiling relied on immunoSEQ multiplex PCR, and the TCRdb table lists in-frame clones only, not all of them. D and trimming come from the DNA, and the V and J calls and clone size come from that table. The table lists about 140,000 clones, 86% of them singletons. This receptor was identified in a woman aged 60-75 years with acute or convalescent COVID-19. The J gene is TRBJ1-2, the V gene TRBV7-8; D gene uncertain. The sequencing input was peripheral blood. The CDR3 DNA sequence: TGTGCCAGCAGCTTATTAAGGAGCGCGCTTGGCTACACCTTC. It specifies CASSLLRSALGYTF.